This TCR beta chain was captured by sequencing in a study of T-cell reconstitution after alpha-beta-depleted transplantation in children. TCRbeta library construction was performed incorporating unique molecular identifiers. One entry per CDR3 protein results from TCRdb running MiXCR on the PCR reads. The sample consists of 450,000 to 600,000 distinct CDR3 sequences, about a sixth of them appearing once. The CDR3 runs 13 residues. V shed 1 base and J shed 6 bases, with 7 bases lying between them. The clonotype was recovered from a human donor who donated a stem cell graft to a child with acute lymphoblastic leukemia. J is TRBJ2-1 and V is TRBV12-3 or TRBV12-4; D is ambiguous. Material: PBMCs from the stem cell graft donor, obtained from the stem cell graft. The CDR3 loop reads CASSLDSPNEQFF. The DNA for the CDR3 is TGTGCCAGCAGTTTAGACAGTCCCAATGAGCAGTTCTTC.